This T cell receptor (beta chain) was captured in a study of a mutant IDH1 vaccine in newly diagnosed glioma. A single count supports this clone. Its antigen is not identified. Time point in this sample: week 5, during vaccination. Each dose of the vaccine consisted of 300 ug of mutant IDH1 20-mer peptide, with topical imiquimod. The repertoire was sequenced with immunoSEQ multiplex PCR; TCRdb's copy has only in-frame clones and lacks some. The sample carries about 37,000 clones, roughly 80% recorded once. Germline V lookup: CDR1 SGHDT, CDR2 YYEEEE. V lost 0 bases, J lost 8 bases, and 9 bases lay in between. This CDR3 comprises 13 residues.

The source material was PBMCs, sampled from a glioma patient whose treatment included an IDH1 peptide vaccine. The TCR originated in a man aged 25 to 40 with glioma. This chain uses TRBV5-6 with TRBJ2-1; D gene ambiguous. For the CDR3, the DNA is TGTGCCAGCAGCTTGGGGACCTTGGATGAGCAGTTCTTC. This sequence encodes CASSLGTLDEQFF. Looking up the rest from reference TRBV5-6 and TRBJ2-1 gives the full variable domain: DAGVTQSPTHLIKTRGQQVTLRCSPKSGHDTVSWYQQALGQGPQFIFQYYEEEERQRGNFPDRFSGHQFPNYSSELNVNALLLGDSALYLCASSLGTLDEQFFGPGTRLTVL.